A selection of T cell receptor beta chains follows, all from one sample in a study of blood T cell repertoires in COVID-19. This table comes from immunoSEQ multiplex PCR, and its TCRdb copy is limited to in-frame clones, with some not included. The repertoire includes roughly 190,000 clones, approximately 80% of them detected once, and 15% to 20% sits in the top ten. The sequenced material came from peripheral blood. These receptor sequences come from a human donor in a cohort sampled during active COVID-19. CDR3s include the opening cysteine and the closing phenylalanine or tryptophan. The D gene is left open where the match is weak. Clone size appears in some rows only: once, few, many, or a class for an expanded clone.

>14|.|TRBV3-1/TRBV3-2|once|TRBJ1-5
TGTGCCAGCAGCCAAGATTGGAGGGGACAGCCCCAGCATTTT
CASSQDWRGQPQHF
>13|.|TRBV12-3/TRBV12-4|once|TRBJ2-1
TGTGCCAGCAGTTTCTCTAGAAGCAATGAGCAGTTCTTC
CASSFSRSNEQFF
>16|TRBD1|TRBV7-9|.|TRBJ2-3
TGTGCCAGCAGCTTAGGGACAGGGGCTAGCACAGATACGCAGTATTTT
CASSLGTGASTDTQYF
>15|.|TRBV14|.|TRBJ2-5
TGTGCCAGCAGCCAAGTAAGGGGGTCTCAAGAGACCCAGTACTTC
CASSQVRGSQETQYF
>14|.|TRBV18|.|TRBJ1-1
TGTGCCAGCTCACCGCGGAGGGGCGACACTGAAGCTTTCTTT
CASSPRRGDTEAFF
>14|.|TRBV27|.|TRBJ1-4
TGTGCCAGCAGTTTATCTATGAGGAGTGAAAAACTGTTTTTT
CASSLSMRSEKLFF
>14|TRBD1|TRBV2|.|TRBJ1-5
TGTGCCAGCAGGGGGACAGGGGTTGACCAGCCCCAGCATTTT
CASRGTGVDQPQHF
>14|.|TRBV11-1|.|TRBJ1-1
TGTGCCAGCCTGTCACTGACAGAGAACACTGAAGCTTTCTTT
CASLSLTENTEAFF
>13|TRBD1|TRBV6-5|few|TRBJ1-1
TGTGCCAGCAGCCGACAGGGTGACACTGAAGCTTTCTTT
CASSRQGDTEAFF
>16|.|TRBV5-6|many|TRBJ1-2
TGTGCCAGCAGCTTTGGCGGGACCGGTCGAACTTCCGGCTACACCTTC
CASSFGGTGRTSGYTF
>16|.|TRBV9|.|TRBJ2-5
TGTGCCAGCAGCGTACTCGGGGGAAGGGTCCAAGAGACCCAGTACTTC
CASSVLGGRVQETQYF